This TCR beta chain comes out of a study of metastatic and nonmetastatic thyroid tumors. At the level of the study: Repertoire data that came from the blood and tumor or nodule tissue of malignant and benign thyroid patients were compared. Findings and caveats of the study: Malignant tumors reportedly showed significantly higher TCR beta diversity than benign nodules in both blood and tumor.

In the original analysis: A distant-metastasis classifier for papillary thyroid cancer was built using CDR3 differences across clinicopathological groups. Through MiXCR, TCRdb re-clonotyped the PCR reads. The authors' filters were not applied to this entry. The repertoire consists of about 21,000 clones, with around an eighth occurring once and the leading ten covering roughly a quarter. At least ten counts were recorded for this clone. The antigen remains undetermined. Each patient went into thyroid surgery without having received any treatment. Sequencing used blood. The clonotype was recovered from a female donor with papillary thyroid cancer or a benign thyroid nodule (not recorded which). Some clones in this sample may be carry-over from other donors' samples.

The CDR3 DNA follows: TGCGCCAGCAGCTTGGAGGACACCCGCCGACATACGCAGTATTTT. It encodes CASSLEDTRRHTQYF. This chain joins TRBV5-1 and TRBJ2-3, with D perhaps TRBD1 (5 bases). V lost 0 bases and J 7 bases, leaving 15 bases between the germline ends. The CDR3 runs 15 residues. Germline assignment: CDR1 SGHRS and CDR2 YFSETQ.